This TCR beta chain appears in the sequencing data of a study of blood T cells in healthy people across ages. Overall study findings and caveats: Any changes in expanded clonotypes were possibly confounded, as donor CMV status remained unknown. Among long-lived donors, naive CD4+ cells were more numerous and diversity higher than in aged donors.

A second PCR, run for 7 to 11 cycles, used a sample-barcoded 5' primer plus a J-beta primer mix. TCRdb ran MiXCR on the 5' RACE reads and lists one entry per CDR3 protein. The sample lists about 800,000 distinct CDR3 sequences, about three fifths occurring once. There are a few counts of this clonotype. What it binds is unknown. Donors were systemically healthy Caucasian individuals from Russia aged 6 to 90 years. Investigators took roughly 9.5 milliliters of peripheral blood from every donor. The receptor comes from a man between 25 and 39 years old in good health. Material: blood.

CDR3: CASSTLPGTGAYEQYF. The CDR3 DNA is TGTGCCAGCAGCACCCTCCCCGGGACAGGGGCCTACGAGCAGTACTTC. This chain links TRBV7-2 with TRBJ2-7; 10 nucleotides match TRBD1. The CDR3 consists of 16 residues. CDR1 and CDR2 (germline): SGHTA, FQGNSA. The ends lost 5 bases at V and 2 bases at J; junction bases unmatched: 9.